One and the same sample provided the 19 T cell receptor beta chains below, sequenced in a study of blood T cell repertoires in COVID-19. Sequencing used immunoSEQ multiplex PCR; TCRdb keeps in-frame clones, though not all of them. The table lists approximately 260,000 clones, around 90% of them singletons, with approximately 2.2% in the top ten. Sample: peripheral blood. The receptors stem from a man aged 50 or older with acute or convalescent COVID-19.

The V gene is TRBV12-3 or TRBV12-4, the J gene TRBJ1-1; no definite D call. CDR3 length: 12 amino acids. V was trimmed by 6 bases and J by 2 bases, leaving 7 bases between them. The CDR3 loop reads CASRRENTEAFF. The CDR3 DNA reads TGTGCCAGCAGGAGGGAAAACACTGAAGCTTTCTTT.

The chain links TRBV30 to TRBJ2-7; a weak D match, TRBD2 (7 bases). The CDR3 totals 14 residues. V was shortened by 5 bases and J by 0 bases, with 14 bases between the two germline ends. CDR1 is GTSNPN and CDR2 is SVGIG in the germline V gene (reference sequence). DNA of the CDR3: TGTGCCTGGTCGACAGGCGGGGGCTCCTACGAGCAGTACTTC. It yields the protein CAWSTGGGSYEQYF.

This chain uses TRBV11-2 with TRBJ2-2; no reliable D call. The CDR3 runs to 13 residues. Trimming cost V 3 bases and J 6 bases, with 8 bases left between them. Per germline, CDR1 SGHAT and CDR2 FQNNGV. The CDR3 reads CASSFPVAGELFF. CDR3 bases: TGTGCCAGCAGCTTTCCGGTTGCCGGGGAGCTGTTTTTT. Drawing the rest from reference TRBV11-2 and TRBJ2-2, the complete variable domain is EAGVAQSPRYKIIEKRQSVAFWCNPISGHATLYWYQQILGQGPKLLIQFQNNGVVDDSQLPKDRFSAERLKGVDSTLKIQPAKLEDSAVYLCASSFPVAGELFFGEGSRLTVL.

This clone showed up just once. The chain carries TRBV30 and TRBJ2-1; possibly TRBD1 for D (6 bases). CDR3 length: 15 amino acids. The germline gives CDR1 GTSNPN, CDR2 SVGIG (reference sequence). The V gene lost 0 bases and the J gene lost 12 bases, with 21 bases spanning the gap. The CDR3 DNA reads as TGTGCCTGGAGTGTACAAATTTCGGGACAAGGGTGGCAGTTCTTC. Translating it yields CAWSVQISGQGWQFF.

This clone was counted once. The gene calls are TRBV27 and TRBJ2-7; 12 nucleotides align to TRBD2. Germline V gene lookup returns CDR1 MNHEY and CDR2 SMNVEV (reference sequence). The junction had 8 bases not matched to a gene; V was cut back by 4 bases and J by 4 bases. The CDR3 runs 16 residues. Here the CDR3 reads CASSSHRLAGAYEQYF. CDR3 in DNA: TGTGCCAGCAGTTCCCATCGACTAGCGGGGGCGTACGAGCAGTACTTC.

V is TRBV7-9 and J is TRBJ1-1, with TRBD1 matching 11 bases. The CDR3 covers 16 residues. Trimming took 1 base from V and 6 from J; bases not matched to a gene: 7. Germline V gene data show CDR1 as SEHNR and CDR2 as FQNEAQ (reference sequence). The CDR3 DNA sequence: TGTGCCAGCAGCTTAGGATCCGGGACAGGGGGACCTGAAGCTTTCTTT. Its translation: CASSLGSGTGGPEAFF.

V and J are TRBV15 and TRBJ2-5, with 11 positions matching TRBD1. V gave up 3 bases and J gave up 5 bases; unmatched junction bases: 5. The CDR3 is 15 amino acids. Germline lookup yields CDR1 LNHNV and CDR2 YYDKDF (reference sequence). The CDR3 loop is CATSSGTGGFETQYF. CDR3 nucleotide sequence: TGTGCCACCAGCAGCGGGACAGGGGGGTTCGAGACCCAGTACTTC.

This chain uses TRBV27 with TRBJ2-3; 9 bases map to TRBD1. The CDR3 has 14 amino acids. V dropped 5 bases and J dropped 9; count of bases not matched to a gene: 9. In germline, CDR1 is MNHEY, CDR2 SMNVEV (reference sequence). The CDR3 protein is CASSARTGAETQYF. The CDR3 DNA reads TGTGCCAGCAGTGCCCGGACAGGGGCGGAAACGCAGTATTTT.

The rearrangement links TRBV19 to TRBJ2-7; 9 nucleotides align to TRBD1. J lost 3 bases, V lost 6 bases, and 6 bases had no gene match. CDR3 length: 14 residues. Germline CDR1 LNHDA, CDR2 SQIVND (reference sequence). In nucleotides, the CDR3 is TGTGCCAGTAGAAAACAGGGGGCCATCTACGAGCAGTACTTC. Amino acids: CASRKQGAIYEQYF.

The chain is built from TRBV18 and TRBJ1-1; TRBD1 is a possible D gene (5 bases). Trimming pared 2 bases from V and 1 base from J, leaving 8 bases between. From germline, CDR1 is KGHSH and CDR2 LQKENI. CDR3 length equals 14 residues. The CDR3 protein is CASSPGGGNTEAFF. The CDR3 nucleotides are TGTGCCAGCTCACCAGGGGGAGGGAACACTGAAGCTTTCTTT.

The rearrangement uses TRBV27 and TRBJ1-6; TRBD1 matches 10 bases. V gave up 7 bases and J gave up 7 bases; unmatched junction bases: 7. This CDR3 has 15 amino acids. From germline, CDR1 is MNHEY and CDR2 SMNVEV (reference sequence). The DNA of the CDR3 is TGTGCCAGCACAGGACAGGGGGTTTTAAATTCACCCCTCCACTTT. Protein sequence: CASTGQGVLNSPLHF.

The CDR3 reads CASSETGDGNTIYF. The CDR3 nucleotides read TGTGCCAGCAGTGAGACGGGGGACGGAAACACCATATATTTT. The V gene is TRBV6-1, the J gene TRBJ1-3, with D tentatively TRBD1 (5 bases). V lost 3 bases, J lost 4 bases, and 10 bases lay in between. CDR1 is MNHNS, CDR2 SASEGT, per germline. This CDR3 comprises 14 residues.

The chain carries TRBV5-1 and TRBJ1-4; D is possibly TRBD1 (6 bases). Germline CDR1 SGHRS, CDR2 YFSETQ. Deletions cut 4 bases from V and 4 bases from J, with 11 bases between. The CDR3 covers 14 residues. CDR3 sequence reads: CASSLQGNNEKLFF. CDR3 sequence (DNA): TGCGCCAGCAGCCTGCAGGGGAATAATGAAAAACTGTTTTTT.

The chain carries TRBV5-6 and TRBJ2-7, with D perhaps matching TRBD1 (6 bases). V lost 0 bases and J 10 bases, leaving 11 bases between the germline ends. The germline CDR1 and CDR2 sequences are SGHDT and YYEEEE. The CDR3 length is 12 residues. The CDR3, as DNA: TGTGCCAGCAGCTTGGGACAGGCCTCCCAGTACTTC. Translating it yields CASSLGQASQYF.

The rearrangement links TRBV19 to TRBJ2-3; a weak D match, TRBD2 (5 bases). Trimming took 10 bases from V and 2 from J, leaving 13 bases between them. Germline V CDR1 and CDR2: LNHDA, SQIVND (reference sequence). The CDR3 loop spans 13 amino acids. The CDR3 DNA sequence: TGTGCCACATCCCGCGGGCACACAGATACGCAGTATTTT. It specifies CATSRGHTDTQYF.

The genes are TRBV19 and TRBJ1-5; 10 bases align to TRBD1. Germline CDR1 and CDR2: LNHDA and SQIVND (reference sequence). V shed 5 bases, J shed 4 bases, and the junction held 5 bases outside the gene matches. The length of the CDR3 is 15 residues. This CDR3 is CASSGGTGVNQPQHF. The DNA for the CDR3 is TGTGCCAGTAGTGGTGGGACAGGGGTAAATCAGCCCCAGCATTTT.

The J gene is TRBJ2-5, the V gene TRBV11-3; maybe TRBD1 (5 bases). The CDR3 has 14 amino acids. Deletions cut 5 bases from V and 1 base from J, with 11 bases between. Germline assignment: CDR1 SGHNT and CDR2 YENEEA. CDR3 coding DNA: TGTGCCAGCAGCCCCGGTGGGGCCCAAGAGACCCAGTACTTC. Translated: CASSPGGAQETQYF.

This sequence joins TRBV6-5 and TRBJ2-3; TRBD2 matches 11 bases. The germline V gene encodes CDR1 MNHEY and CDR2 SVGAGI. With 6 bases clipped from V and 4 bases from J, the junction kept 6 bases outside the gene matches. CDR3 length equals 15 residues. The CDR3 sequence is CASRVAGGLADTQYF. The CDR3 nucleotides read TGTGCCAGCAGGGTAGCGGGGGGGCTGGCAGATACGCAGTATTTT.

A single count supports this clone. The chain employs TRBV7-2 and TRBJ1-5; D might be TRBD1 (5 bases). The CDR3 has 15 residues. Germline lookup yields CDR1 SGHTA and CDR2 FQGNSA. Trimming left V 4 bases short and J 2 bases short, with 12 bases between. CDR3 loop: CASSWQGSGNQPQHF. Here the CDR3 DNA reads TGTGCCAGCAGCTGGCAGGGTTCTGGCAATCAGCCCCAGCATTTT.